This TCR beta chain was recorded in a study of shared clonotypes between healthy human individuals. Study overall: A donor's plate count was three for CD4 naive and three for CD4 memory; CD8 naive had two and CD8 memory one.

Germline loops: CDR1 SQVTM, CDR2 ANQGSEA. Trimming left V 3 bases short and J 7 bases short, with 10 bases between. CDR3 size: 12 residues. Once extracted for a subset, genomic DNA was divided evenly among several immunoSEQ plates. The method was immunoSEQ multiplex PCR; TCRdb's version includes in-frame clones alone and lacks a portion of them. The sample includes about 870,000 clones, approximately 92% of them seen just once. Positive CCR7 selection of CD45RO-negative cells yielded the naive CD8 cells, and terminally differentiated effector memory CD45RA+ cells were excluded. Study-level points and caveats: Shared across a few donors were around 5% of the naive CD4 clonotypes.

In the case of this clone: Its cognate antigen is unknown.

The chain recombines TRBV29-1 with TRBJ1-5; D is unresolved. Specimen: naive CD8+ T cells sorted from blood. The clonotype was recovered from a young man in good health. The CDR3 bases are TGCAGCGTTGAGGGCCGGGCGCAGCCCCAGCATTTT. Translated: CSVEGRAQPQHF.